This T cell receptor (beta chain) was documented in a study of shared clonotypes between healthy human individuals. General study points: Relative to clonotypes present in all four donors, those not shared had lower generation probabilities.

The V segment lost 3 bases and the J segment 4 bases; nucleotides outside the gene matches: 8. CDR3 size: 15 residues. In germline, CDR1 is MDHEN, CDR2 SYDVKM. CD4+ cells were split into CD45RA+ naive and CD45RA-negative memory subsets. The authors ran the assay at deep level. The method was immunoSEQ multiplex PCR; TCRdb's version includes in-frame clones alone and lacks a portion of them. The sample includes about 2.5 million clones, around 93% of them seen just once. In the case of this clone: Its cognate antigen is unknown.

The sample consisted of naive CD4+ T cells from PBMCs. Subset here: CD45RA+ positively selected. The chain employs TRBV28 and TRBJ1-1; 7 bases fit TRBD1. The TCR sequence derives from a man between 18 and 29 years old in good health. Some clones in this sample may be carry-over from other donors' samples. The CDR3 region is CASSLDQGESTEAFF. The CDR3 DNA follows: TGTGCCAGCAGTTTGGATCAGGGGGAGAGCACTGAAGCTTTCTTT.